The present TCR beta chain was sequenced within a study of shared T cell receptors in the human thymus. The assay was immunoSEQ multiplex PCR, and TCRdb's table has in-frame clones only and misses some. The sample includes some 760,000 clones, approximately 83% of them seen just once. Per germline, CDR1 SGDLS and CDR2 YYNGEE. The trim removed 2 bases at V and 4 bases at J, leaving 10 bases unmatched. This CDR3 comprises 17 residues. The same specimen was also included in a second study, on human thymus T cells. That study reports: Donation came from healthy Finnish infants having corrective surgery for congenital heart defects. Resections were taken during corrective heart surgery, and the thymus tissue came from these. There appeared to be biased usage of V and J genes in thymic and blood repertoires. Related research described strongly overlapping thymic repertoires in unrelated people.

Sequenced material: thymocytes. This TCR was sampled from a girl under three years old with a congenital heart defect. The chain employs TRBV9 and TRBJ2-1; TRBD1 agrees at 9 bases. CDR3: CASSVEGTGRLYNEQFF. DNA for the CDR3: TGTGCCAGCAGCGTCGAAGGGACAGGGCGGCTATACAATGAGCAGTTCTTC.